This T cell receptor beta chain was observed in a study of shared clonotypes between healthy human individuals. Sequencing was performed with immunoSEQ multiplex PCR; in TCRdb, only in-frame clones are kept and a portion is missing. This repertoire shows 400,000 to 600,000 clones, 79% found once; its top ten account for around 14%. Germline V gene sequence: CDR1 MDHEN, CDR2 SYDVKM. The CDR3 has 14 amino acids. The V segment lost 6 bases and the J segment 7 bases; nucleotides outside the gene matches: 5. Study-level results: Sequencing depth was a factor that was expected to affect clonotype sharing among donors. Specimens sampled were limited to blood, with tissue repertoires likely differing.

This clone was seen just once. Its target is not known. This chain joins TRBV28 and TRBJ2-1, with TRBD2 matching over 11 bases. This clonotype was obtained from a woman between 40 and 55 years old in good health. Some clones in this sample may be carry-over from other donors' samples. Material for sequencing was PBMCs. The CDR3, as DNA: TGTGCCAGCAGCAGCGGGACTAGCGGAAATGAGCAGTTCTTC. As protein: CASSSGTSGNEQFF.